The next 2 T cell receptor beta chains were all read from a single sample in a study of control samples from healthy donors and cancer patients. Assay: immunoSEQ multiplex PCR; the TCRdb copy retains only in-frame clones and omits some. The data show around 130,000 clones, around nine tenths seen once. The sequenced sample consisted of blood. Receptors originate from a man aged 45-60 years in good health.

The chain joins TRBV30 to TRBJ1-2; D is uncertain. Germline V gives CDR1 GTSNPN, CDR2 SVGIG (reference sequence). This CDR3 is 11 amino acids long. V was shortened by 2 bases and J by 5 bases, with 6 bases between the two germline ends. This CDR3 reads CAWSRAYGYTF. Written as DNA, the CDR3 is TGTGCCTGGAGTAGGGCGTATGGCTACACCTTC.

The chain is built from TRBV5-6 and TRBJ1-6, with unresolved D. The germline gives CDR1 SGHDT, CDR2 YYEEEE. CDR3 size: 13 residues. V was cut by 2 bases and J by 10 bases, with 10 bases left in between. The CDR3 nucleotides read TGTGCCAGCAGCTTCCGCGTAGACTCACCCCTCCACTTT. It codes for CASSFRVDSPLHF.